A selection of T cell receptor beta chains follows, all from one sample in a study of shared clonotypes between healthy human individuals. Sequencing was performed with immunoSEQ multiplex PCR; in TCRdb, only in-frame clones are kept and a portion is missing. This repertoire shows fewer than 850,000 clones, roughly 96% found once; its top ten account for less than 0.25%. Sequencing input: naive CD8+ T cells sorted from blood. The receptors stem from a man younger than 40 in good health. Both conserved end residues are part of each CDR3.

TRBV7-9	13	TRBJ2-7	CASSLGGPYEQYF
TRBV15	15	TRBJ1-1	CATSSGRGRNTEAFF
TRBV27	16	TRBJ2-2	CASTPGGTGFTGELFF
TRBV9	16	TRBJ2-7	CASSVAGQGPPYEQYF
TRBV10-3	14	TRBJ2-7	CATCRISNPCEQYF
TRBV14	14	TRBJ2-7	CASSLDSSSYEQYF
TRBV4-1	18	TRBJ2-3	CASSQDRAETQITDTQYF
TRBV5-5	13	TRBJ1-2	CASSLLWDYGYTF
TRBV6-1	12	TRBJ1-5	CASRSGGQPQHF
TRBV7-9	12	TRBJ2-7	CASSTGGYEQYF
TRBV27	14	TRBJ2-1	CASSMTNSYNEQFF
TRBV28	16	TRBJ2-7	CASRGGVLDIRDEQYF
TRBV7-9	15	TRBJ2-1	CASSSPWSSYNEQFF
TRBV7-3	13	TRBJ2-1	CASSKQGIDEQFF
TRBV25-1	14	TRBJ2-7	CASSVSGNSYEQYF
TRBV2	15	TRBJ2-1	CASRETSGNYNEQFF
TRBV21-1	15	TRBJ1-1	CASSSRGRWNTEAFF
TRBV28	13	TRBJ1-1	CASSDRQNTEAFF
TRBV13	15	TRBJ1-2	CASSLRTSGSGGYTF
TRBV27	15	TRBJ2-3	CASSLGAQRTDTQYF
TRBV7-9	16	TRBJ2-1	CASSLSGSGSDNEQFF
TRBV11-2	14	TRBJ2-7	CASSIPGFAYEQYF